This T cell receptor beta chain was recorded in a study of blood T cell repertoires in COVID-19. CDR3 length equals 17 residues. V lost 1 base and J lost 1; bases outside the gene matches: 5. The germline V gene encodes CDR1 GTSNPN and CDR2 SVGIG (reference sequence). The repertoire was sequenced with immunoSEQ multiplex PCR; TCRdb's copy has only in-frame clones and lacks some. Of roughly 500,000 clones listed, around 89% are singletons. The TCR sequence derives from a woman aged 40-49 years who had recovered from COVID-19. The rearrangement links TRBV30 to TRBJ2-1; TRBD1 agrees at 12 bases. The sequenced sample was PBMCs or T cells enriched from blood (not recorded which). The CDR3 here is CAWSARGQGASYNEQFF. DNA for the CDR3: TGTGCCTGGAGTGCCCGGGGACAGGGGGCATCCTACAATGAGCAGTTCTTC.